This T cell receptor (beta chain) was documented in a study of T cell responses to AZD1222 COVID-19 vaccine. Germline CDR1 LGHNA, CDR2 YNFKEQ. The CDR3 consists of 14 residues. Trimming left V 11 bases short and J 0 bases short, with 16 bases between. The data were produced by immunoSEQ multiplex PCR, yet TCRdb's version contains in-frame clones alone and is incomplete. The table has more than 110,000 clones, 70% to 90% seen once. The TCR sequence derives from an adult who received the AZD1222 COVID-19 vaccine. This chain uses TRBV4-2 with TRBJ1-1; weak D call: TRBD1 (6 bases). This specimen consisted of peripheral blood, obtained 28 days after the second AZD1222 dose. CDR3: CAPFQGSLNTEAFF. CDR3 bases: TGTGCCCCCTTCCAGGGGTCCCTGAACACTGAAGCTTTCTTT.